Listed below are T cell receptor beta chains from one sample, sequenced in a study of cytomegalovirus exposure and HLA in healthy donors. The data were produced by immunoSEQ multiplex PCR, yet TCRdb's version contains in-frame clones alone and is incomplete. Of more than 95,000 clones in the sample, over 12% were seen once. The sample comprised PBMCs. These receptor sequences come from a female donor in good health and CMV-seronegative. CDR3s include the opening cysteine and the closing phenylalanine or tryptophan. D genes are given only for firm matches. Only part of the rows carry a size: once, few, many, or a class if the clone is expanded.

-,TRBJ2-7,TRBV5-4,few,TGTGCCAGCAGCCCGGGACTCGGTGGACGGGAGCAGTACTTC,CASSPGLGGREQYF
TRBD1,TRBJ2-7,TRBV6-5,few,TGTGCCAGCAGTTACGGGACAGGTGTTGAGTACTTC,CASSYGTGVEYF
TRBD1,TRBJ2-1,TRBV4-3,-,TGCGCCAGCAGCCTCCGAAGTATGGACAGGGGGATCCACAATGAGCAGTTCTTC,CASSLRSMDRGIHNEQFF
TRBD1,TRBJ1-5,TRBV10-3,-,TGTGCCACTCTGGGACAGGGTGAAGGCAATCAGCCCCAGCATTTT,CATLGQGEGNQPQHF
-,TRBJ2-7,TRBV7-2,few,TGTGCCAGCAGTGCCCCCTGGACTTCAGGCGAGCAGTACTTC,CASSAPWTSGEQYF
TRBD2,TRBJ2-2,TRBV30,few,TGTGCCTGGAGTGTAGTGACTAGCGGGAGGATGGTCGGGGAGCTGTTTTTT,CAWSVVTSGRMVGELFF
TRBD2,TRBJ2-5,TRBV5-1,-,TGCGCCAGCAGCTCCAAAGCGGGAGTAGAGACCCAGTACTTC,CASSSKAGVETQYF
-,TRBJ1-2,TRBV28,once,TGTGCCAGCAGTTTAAACACCTATGGCTACACCTTC,CASSLNTYGYTF
-,TRBJ2-5,TRBV29-1,few,TGCAGCGTTGAACCAGGACAGCCAAGATTCACCCAGTACTTC,CSVEPGQPRFTQYF
-,TRBJ2-7,TRBV2,-,TGTGCCAGCACCCAGGGATCCCACGAGCAGTACTTC,CASTQGSHEQYF
TRBD1,TRBJ1-3,TRBV15,-,TGTGCCACCAGCAAAATAAGGGGGCCAGGGGCGGCTGGAAACACCATATATTTT,CATSKIRGPGAAGNTIYF
-,TRBJ1-1,TRBV5-1,-,TGCGCCAGCAGCTCACATCGCGGGGACGCTGAAGCTTTCTTT,CASSSHRGDAEAFF
TRBD1,TRBJ1-2,TRBV5-1,-,TGCGCCAGCAGCCCCGGGACAGGGTGGGATGGCTACACCTTC,CASSPGTGWDGYTF
TRBD1,TRBJ1-4,TRBV5-6,few,TGTGCCAGCAGCCCCAACAGGGGAGGCGAAAAACTGTTTTTT,CASSPNRGGEKLFF
TRBD1,TRBJ1-1,TRBV11-2,-,TGTGCCAGCAGTAAGGGGGCGCGGACCACTGAAGCTTTCTTT,CASSKGARTTEAFF
-,TRBJ2-7,TRBV30,few,TGTGCCTGGAGTGTGAGGAACTCCTACGAGCAGTACTTC,CAWSVRNSYEQYF
TRBD1,TRBJ2-7,TRBV7-7,-,TGTGCTAGCAGCCAGGACAGGGACCACGAGCAGTACTTC,CASSQDRDHEQYF
TRBD1,TRBJ2-3,TRBV7-6,-,TGTGCCAGCGCAGGGGGCGCGGGACATGGCACAGATACGCAGTATTTT,CASAGGAGHGTDTQYF
TRBD1,TRBJ1-1,TRBV9,-,TGTGCCAGCAGCGTAGGGGGGACAGGGACCACTGAAGCTTTCTTT,CASSVGGTGTTEAFF
-,TRBJ2-7,TRBV12-5,-,TGTGCTAGTGGTTCTCCCAGTTACGAGCAGTACTTC,CASGSPSYEQYF
TRBD1,TRBJ1-5,TRBV28,-,TGTGCTGGGCAGGGGGGAGATCAGCCCCAGCATTTT,CAGQGGDQPQHF
TRBD2,TRBJ2-7,TRBV7-2,few,TGTGCCAGCAGCTTAGGCCTAGCGGGCTACGAGCAGTACTTC,CASSLGLAGYEQYF
-,TRBJ1-1,TRBV18,-,TGTGCCAGCTCAAATTATCGGGGAGTGAACACTGAAGCTTTCTTT,CASSNYRGVNTEAFF
-,TRBJ1-5,TRBV5-6,few,TGTGCCAGCAGCTATCAAGTGGGCGGGCAGCCCCAGCATTTT,CASSYQVGGQPQHF
TRBD1,TRBJ1-5,TRBV5-1,-,TGCGCCAGCAGCGTACAGGGGGCAGGTCAGCCCCAGCATTTT,CASSVQGAGQPQHF
TRBD2,TRBJ2-3,TRBV7-2,few,TGTGCCAGCAGCCCCAGCATAGCGGGGGGTACCCAATTT,CASSPSIAGGTQF
-,TRBJ2-1,TRBV5-1,few,TGCGCCAGCAGCCCGAGGGGGGGCGCCGGCTCCTACAATGAGCAGTTCTTC,CASSPRGGAGSYNEQFF
-,TRBJ2-2,TRBV6-5,-,TGTGCCAGCAGTTACCCGACAGGCTCGAACACCGGGGAGCTGTTTTTT,CASSYPTGSNTGELFF
-,TRBJ1-2,TRBV29-1,few,TGCAGCGTTGAAGTACGGGGGGACTTACCCTATGGCTACACCTTC,CSVEVRGDLPYGYTF
TRBD1,TRBJ2-5,TRBV11-2,few,TGTGCCAGCAGCTTAGCTTACGGGTGGCGACAGGGAAACCAAGAGACCCAGTACTTC,CASSLAYGWRQGNQETQYF
-,TRBJ2-4,TRBV4-2,-,TGTGCCAGCAGCCAAGATATAGACAAAAACATTCAGTACTTC,CASSQDIDKNIQYF
TRBD2,TRBJ2-5,TRBV7-9,-,TGTGCCAGCAGCTTAGGGACTAGCGGGAGCGTCCAAGAGACCCAGTACTTC,CASSLGTSGSVQETQYF
TRBD1,TRBJ1-2,TRBV6-1,once,TGTGCCAGCAGTGAACCACCCCCGGGACAGGGCTTTATAGGCTATGGCTACACCTTC,CASSEPPPGQGFIGYGYTF
-,TRBJ1-2,TRBV4-3,-,TGCGCCAGCAGCCCAGAAATCAGTTCCCATGGCTACACCTTC,CASSPEISSHGYTF
-,TRBJ1-4,TRBV30,few,TGTGCCTGGAGTATACTCGGGTTAGCAACTAATGAAAAACTGTTTTTT,CAWSILGLATNEKLFF
TRBD2,TRBJ2-7,TRBV7-6,few,TGTGCCAGCAGCTCTCAGCGGGAGGGCCGCTACGAGCAGTACTTC,CASSSQREGRYEQYF
-,TRBJ1-2,TRBV7-2,-,TGTGCCAGCAGCTTAGCGACGGGAACCAACTATGGCTACACCTTC,CASSLATGTNYGYTF
-,TRBJ2-5,TRBV5-1,few,TGCGCCAGCAGCCGCGTTGCCTCGGAAGAGACCCAGTACTTC,CASSRVASEETQYF
-,TRBJ1-5,TRBV7-2,few,TGTGCCAGCAGCTTAAAGACCAACTCGCCTCAGGCCCAGCATTTT,CASSLKTNSPQAQHF
-,TRBJ2-3,TRBV9,few,TGTGCCAGCAGCGTAGCTCGGGACTCCATGGAGAATACGCAGTATTTT,CASSVARDSMENTQYF
-,TRBJ1-2,TRBV27,few,TGTGCCAGCAGTTTGATGTGGGCGGGGGATCCCGGCTACACCTTC,CASSLMWAGDPGYTF
-,TRBJ2-1,TRBV5-1,few,TGCGCCAGCAGCTTGTTCGGGAGCTACCACAGTGGCAACAATGAGCAGTTCTTC,CASSLFGSYHSGNNEQFF
TRBD1,TRBJ2-1,TRBV4-1,-,TGCGCCAGCAGCCAAGCATGGGACAGTGAGCAGTTCTTC,CASSQAWDSEQFF